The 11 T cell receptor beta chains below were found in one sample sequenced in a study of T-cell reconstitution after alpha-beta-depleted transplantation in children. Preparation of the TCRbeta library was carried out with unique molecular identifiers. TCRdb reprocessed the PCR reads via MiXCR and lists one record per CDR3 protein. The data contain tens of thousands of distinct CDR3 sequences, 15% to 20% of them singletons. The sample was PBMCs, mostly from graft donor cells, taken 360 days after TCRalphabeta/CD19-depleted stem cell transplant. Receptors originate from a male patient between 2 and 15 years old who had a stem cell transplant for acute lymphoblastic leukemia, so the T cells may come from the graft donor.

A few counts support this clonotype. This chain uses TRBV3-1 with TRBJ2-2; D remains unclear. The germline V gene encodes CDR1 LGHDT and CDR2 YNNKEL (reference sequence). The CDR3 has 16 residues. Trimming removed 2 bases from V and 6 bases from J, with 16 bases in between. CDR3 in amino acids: CASSQPGPQVPGELFF. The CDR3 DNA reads TGTGCCAGCAGCCAACCGGGTCCCCAAGTCCCCGGGGAGCTGTTTTTT.

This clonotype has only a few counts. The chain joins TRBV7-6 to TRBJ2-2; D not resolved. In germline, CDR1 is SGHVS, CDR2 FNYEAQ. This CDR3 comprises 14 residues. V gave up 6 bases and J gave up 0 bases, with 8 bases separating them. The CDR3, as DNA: TGTGCCAGCAGTTACACAGCGAACACCGGGGAGCTGTTTTTT. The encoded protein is CASSYTANTGELFF.

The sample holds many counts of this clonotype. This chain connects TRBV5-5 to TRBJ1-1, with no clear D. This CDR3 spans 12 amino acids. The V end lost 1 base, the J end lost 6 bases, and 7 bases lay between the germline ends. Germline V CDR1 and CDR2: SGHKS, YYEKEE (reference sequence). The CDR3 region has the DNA TGTGCCAGCAGCTTGACGACGGCTGAAGCTTTCTTT. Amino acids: CASSLTTAEAFF.

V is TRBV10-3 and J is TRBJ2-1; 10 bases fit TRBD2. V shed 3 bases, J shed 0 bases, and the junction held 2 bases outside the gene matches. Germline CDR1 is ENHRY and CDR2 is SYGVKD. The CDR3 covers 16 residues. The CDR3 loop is CAISDSSGSSYNEQFF. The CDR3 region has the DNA TGTGCCATCAGTGATTCTAGCGGGAGCTCCTACAATGAGCAGTTCTTC.

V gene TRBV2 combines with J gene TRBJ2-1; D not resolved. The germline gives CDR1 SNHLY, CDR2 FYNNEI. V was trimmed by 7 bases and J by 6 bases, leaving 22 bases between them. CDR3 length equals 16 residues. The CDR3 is CASKPPLKPWGNEQFF. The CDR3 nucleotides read TGTGCCAGCAAGCCCCCACTTAAACCTTGGGGCAATGAGCAGTTCTTC.

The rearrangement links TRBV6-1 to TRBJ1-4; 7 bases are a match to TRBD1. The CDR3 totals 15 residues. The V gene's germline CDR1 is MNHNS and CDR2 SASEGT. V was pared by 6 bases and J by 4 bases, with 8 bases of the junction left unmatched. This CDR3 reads CASSPRDSRNEKLFF. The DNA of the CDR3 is TGTGCCAGCAGCCCCCGGGACAGCCGTAATGAAAAACTGTTTTTT.

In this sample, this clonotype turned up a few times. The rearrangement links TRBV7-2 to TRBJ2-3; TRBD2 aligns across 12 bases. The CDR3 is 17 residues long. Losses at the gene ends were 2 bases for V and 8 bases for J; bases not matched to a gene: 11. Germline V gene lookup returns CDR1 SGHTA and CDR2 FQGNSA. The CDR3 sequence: CASSLTRLAGAPLTQYF. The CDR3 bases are TGTGCCAGCAGCTTAACCCGACTAGCGGGGGCCCCACTTACGCAGTATTTT. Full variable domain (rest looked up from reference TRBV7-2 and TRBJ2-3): GAGVSQSPSNKVTEKGKDVELRCDPISGHTALYWYRQSLGQGLEFLIYFQGNSAPDKSGLPSDRFSAERTGGSVSTLTIQRTQQEDSAVYLCASSLTRLAGAPLTQYFGPGTRLTVL.

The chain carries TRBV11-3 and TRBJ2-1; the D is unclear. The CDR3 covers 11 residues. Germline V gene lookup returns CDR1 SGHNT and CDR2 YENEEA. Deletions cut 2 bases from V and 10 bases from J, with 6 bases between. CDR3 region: CASSLLREQFF. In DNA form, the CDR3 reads TGTGCCAGCAGCTTACTGCGGGAGCAGTTCTTC.

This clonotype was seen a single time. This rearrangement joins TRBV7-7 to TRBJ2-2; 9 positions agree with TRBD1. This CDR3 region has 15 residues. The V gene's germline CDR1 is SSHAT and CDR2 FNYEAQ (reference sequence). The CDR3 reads CASSQGTGYTGELFF. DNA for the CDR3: TGTGCTAGCTCCCAAGGGACAGGGTATACCGGGGAGCTGTTTTTT.

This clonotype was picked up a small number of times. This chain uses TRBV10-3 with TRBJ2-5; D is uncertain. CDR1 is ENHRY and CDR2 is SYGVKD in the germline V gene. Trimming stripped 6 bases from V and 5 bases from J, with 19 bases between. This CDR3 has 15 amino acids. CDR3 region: CAISPASPQVETQYF. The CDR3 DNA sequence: TGTGCCATCAGCCCGGCGTCCCCCCAGGTGGAGACCCAGTACTTC.

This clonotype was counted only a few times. This chain's CDR3 is CASSRRQDKNIQYF. The DNA for the CDR3 is TGTGCCAGCAGCCGACGCCAGGACAAAAACATTCAGTACTTC. This chain connects TRBV7-9 to TRBJ2-4; D gene uncertain. The CDR3 length is 14 residues. Trimming removed 5 bases at V and 3 bases at J, with 11 bases between. Germline CDR1 reads SEHNR; CDR2 reads FQNEAQ (reference sequence).